The rows below give T cell receptor beta chains drawn from one sample of a study of blood T cell repertoires in COVID-19. The method was immunoSEQ multiplex PCR; TCRdb's version includes in-frame clones alone and lacks a portion of them. The data hold 110,000 or so clones, with roughly nine tenths observed a single time. The sample was peripheral blood. These receptors were obtained from an older man who had recovered from COVID-19. CDR3s include the opening cysteine and the closing phenylalanine or tryptophan. The D gene is left open where the match is weak. Clone sizes are given selectively: once, few, many, or a class where the clone is expanded.

j_call v_call clone_size d_call cdr3_aa cdr3_nt
TRBJ2-7 TRBV9 NA TRBD2 CASSPTTSGSSEQYF TGTGCCAGCAGCCCGACGACTAGCGGGAGTTCCGAGCAGTACTTC
TRBJ1-1 TRBV11-2 NA TRBD1 CASSLTGGWGTEAFF TGTGCCAGCAGCTTAACAGGGGGCTGGGGCACTGAAGCTTTCTTT
TRBJ2-7 TRBV27 NA TRBD2 CASSLHWTSGYEQYF TGTGCCAGCAGTTTACACTGGACTAGCGGCTACGAGCAGTACTTC
TRBJ1-5 TRBV23-1 NA NA CASPQARPGGAQPQHF TGCGCCAGCCCCCAAGCACGCCCCGGTGGGGCTCAGCCCCAGCATTTT
TRBJ1-1 TRBV5-1 NA TRBD1 CASSEQGAIEAFF TGCGCCAGCAGTGAGCAGGGGGCGATTGAAGCTTTCTTT
TRBJ2-3 TRBV6-1 few TRBD2 CASSELGGRDLSDTQYF TGTGCCAGCAGTGAACTAGGTGGGAGGGATCTTTCGGATACGCAGTATTTT
TRBJ1-6 TRBV7-9 NA NA CASSSGNNSPLHF TGTGCCAGCAGCTCCGGGAATAATTCACCCCTCCACTTT
TRBJ1-6 TRBV18 once TRBD1 CASSKTGGQSPLHF TGTGCCAGCTCAAAGACAGGGGGCCAATCACCCCTCCACTTT
TRBJ1-1 TRBV7-2 NA TRBD1 CASSAQQGAYTEAFF TGTGCCAGCAGCGCACAACAGGGGGCATACACTGAAGCTTTCTTT
TRBJ2-7 TRBV11-2 NA TRBD2 CASSDSGPYEQYF TGTGCCAGCAGCGATAGCGGGCCGTACGAGCAGTACTTC
TRBJ2-3 TRBV11-2 NA NA CASSLAHRSATDTQYF TGTGCCAGCAGCTTAGCCCACAGGAGTGCCACAGATACGCAGTATTTT
TRBJ2-1 TRBV4-3 once NA CASSQDRLVNEQFF TGCGCCAGCAGCCAAGATCGGCTAGTCAATGAGCAGTTCTTC
TRBJ2-6 TRBV7-2 NA NA CASSLGAFSGANVLTF TGTGCCAGCAGCTTAGGTGCGTTCTCTGGGGCCAACGTCCTGACTTTC
TRBJ1-1 TRBV5-3 NA NA CARSLEQGNTEAFF TGTGCCAGAAGCTTGGAACAGGGAAACACTGAAGCTTTCTTT
TRBJ2-3 TRBV2 NA NA CASRGGGSTDTQYF TGTGCCAGCAGGGGAGGGGGGAGCACAGATACGCAGTATTTT
TRBJ2-7 TRBV5-4 NA NA CASSLVSYGRYEQYF TGTGCCAGCAGCTTGGTTTCTTATGGGCGCTACGAGCAGTACTTC
TRBJ1-4 TRBV4-3 NA NA CASSQKAGWGEKLFF TGCGCCAGCAGCCAAAAGGCAGGGTGGGGTGAAAAACTGTTTTTT
TRBJ1-2 TRBV25-1 NA NA CASSESVLLGGYTF TGTGCCAGCAGTGAATCGGTACTACTCGGGGGCTACACCTTC
TRBJ1-2 TRBV28 NA NA CASSLPGNYGYTF TGTGCCAGCAGTTTACCGGGGAACTATGGCTACACCTTC
TRBJ2-3 TRBV19 NA TRBD1 CASTKGQGALDTQYF TGTGCCAGTACTAAAGGTCAGGGGGCTTTGGATACGCAGTATTTT
TRBJ2-7 TRBV7-2 NA NA CASSLAGRVSYEQYF TGTGCCAGCAGCTTAGCGGGCAGGGTTTCCTACGAGCAGTACTTC
TRBJ2-3 TRBV14 NA TRBD2 CASSLRTSGRATDTQYF TGTGCCAGCAGCCTAAGGACTAGCGGGAGGGCCACAGATACGCAGTATTTT
TRBJ2-1 TRBV29-1 NA NA CSARTDEQFF TGCAGCGCAAGGACAGATGAGCAGTTCTTC
TRBJ2-7 TRBV5-1 NA TRBD1 CASSLGDSGSEQYF TGCGCCAGCAGCTTGGGGGACAGTGGTAGCGAGCAGTACTTC
TRBJ2-3 TRBV5-4 NA TRBD2 CASSDFNSGRSDTQYF TGTGCCAGCAGCGACTTTAATAGCGGGAGATCAGATACGCAGTATTTT
TRBJ1-5 TRBV2 few NA CASSDNGRGDQPQHF TGTGCCAGCAGTGATAACGGTCGTGGAGATCAGCCCCAGCATTTT
TRBJ2-7 TRBV7-2 NA TRBD2 CASSVQTRLASAYEQYF TGTGCCAGCAGCGTCCAGACCAGACTAGCGTCCGCTTACGAGCAGTACTTC
TRBJ2-6 TRBV10-3 NA NA CAILVSGANVLTF TGTGCCATCCTCGTTTCTGGGGCCAACGTCCTGACTTTC
TRBJ1-2 TRBV6-2/TRBV6-3 few TRBD1 CASSYSSRGRLDYGYTF TGTGCCAGCAGTTACTCGAGCAGGGGGCGGTTGGACTATGGCTACACCTTC
TRBJ2-7 TRBV5-4 NA TRBD1 CASSVDRVINEQYF TGTGCCAGCAGCGTGGACAGGGTGATTAACGAGCAGTACTTC
TRBJ1-2 TRBV10-3 NA TRBD1 CAISERDRGGYTF TGTGCCATCAGTGAGAGAGACAGGGGAGGCTACACCTTC
TRBJ2-5 TRBV18 NA NA CASSGGVQETQYF TGTGCCAGCTCAGGCGGGGTCCAAGAGACCCAGTACTTC
TRBJ2-7 TRBV15 NA TRBD1 CATSRVPPGQGREQYF TGTGCCACCAGCAGAGTACCACCGGGACAGGGTCGCGAGCAGTACTTC
TRBJ2-2 TRBV5-1 NA NA CASSHQGQLVGELFF TGCGCCAGCAGCCACCAAGGACAGTTAGTCGGGGAGCTGTTTTTT
TRBJ2-7 TRBV7-3 NA TRBD2 CASSFGAGGMYEQYF TGTGCCAGCAGCTTTGGTGCGGGGGGCATGTACGAGCAGTACTTC
TRBJ1-5 TRBV28 NA NA CASSLSPPGKPQHF TGTGCCAGCAGTTTATCTCCCCCGGGGAAACCCCAGCATTTT
TRBJ1-2 TRBV7-2 NA TRBD1 CASSTGQGAPGYTF TGTGCCAGCAGCACTGGACAGGGGGCTCCTGGCTACACCTTC
TRBJ2-1 TRBV4-2 NA TRBD1 CASSLALGQDYPNEQFF TGTGCCAGCAGCCTCGCACTGGGACAGGATTACCCCAATGAGCAGTTCTTC
TRBJ2-2 TRBV30 few TRBD2 CAWIPAGAWTGELFF TGTGCCTGGATCCCAGCGGGAGCGTGGACCGGGGAGCTGTTTTTT
TRBJ2-5 TRBV5-4 NA NA CASSPSPNLQQETQYF TGTGCCAGCAGCCCTTCCCCCAATCTGCAGCAAGAGACCCAGTACTTC
TRBJ1-2 TRBV14 NA TRBD1 CASSQGAGGDYGYTF TGTGCCAGCAGCCAAGGGGCAGGGGGCGACTATGGCTACACCTTC
TRBJ2-7 TRBV29-1 NA NA CSAGHRYEQYF TGCAGCGCGGGACATCGCTACGAGCAGTACTTC
TRBJ1-5 TRBV10-3 few NA CAISEEGGFQPQHF TGTGCCATCAGTGAGGAGGGAGGGTTTCAGCCCCAGCATTTT
TRBJ2-3 TRBV2 NA NA CASSRGGASTDTQYF TGTGCCAGCAGTCGTGGCGGCGCTAGCACAGATACGCAGTATTTT
TRBJ2-2 TRBV7-3 NA NA CASTPGHGAGELFF TGTGCCAGCACGCCGGGTCACGGGGCCGGGGAGCTGTTTTTT
TRBJ2-1 TRBV4-3 NA TRBD2 CASSQDWREGRPPNEQFF TGCGCCAGCAGCCAAGACTGGCGGGAGGGCCGGCCACCAAATGAGCAGTTCTTC
TRBJ1-2 TRBV3-1/TRBV3-2 NA NA CASSPSPGGGYTF TGTGCCAGCAGCCCCTCCCCGGGGGGGGGCTACACCTTC
TRBJ1-1 TRBV29-1 NA NA CSARQPNTEAFF TGCAGCGCTCGACAGCCGAACACTGAAGCTTTCTTT
TRBJ2-1 TRBV5-1 NA TRBD2 CASSHPGLAGVSSYNEQFF TGCGCCAGCAGCCACCCGGGACTAGCGGGAGTGAGCTCCTACAATGAGCAGTTCTTC
TRBJ1-3 TRBV27 NA TRBD1 CASRYRGLLSGNTIYF TGTGCCAGCAGGTACAGGGGACTGCTCTCTGGAAACACCATATATTTT
TRBJ2-2 TRBV2 NA NA CASSVRGNTGELFF TGTGCCAGCAGTGTCAGGGGAAACACCGGGGAGCTGTTTTTT
TRBJ1-2 TRBV28 NA NA CASSFVGGDSYGYTF TGTGCCAGCAGTTTTGTCGGGGGAGACTCCTATGGCTACACCTTC
TRBJ2-3 TRBV7-2 NA TRBD2 CASSLIREEFADTQYF TGTGCCAGCAGCTTAATACGGGAGGAGTTCGCAGATACGCAGTATTTT